Following are 17 T cell receptor beta chains from one sample sequenced in a study of blood T cell repertoires in COVID-19. Libraries were prepared by immunoSEQ multiplex PCR; TCRdb keeps only in-frame clonotypes and omits some of them. Among approximately 92,000 clones listed, 81% were seen once. The sequencing sample was made of peripheral blood. The origin of the receptors is a man in his 60s with acute or convalescent COVID-19.

The genes are TRBV7-6 and TRBJ2-3; 7 bases are a match to TRBD2. In germline, CDR1 is SGHVS, CDR2 FNYEAQ. Losses at the gene ends were 0 bases for V and 3 bases for J; bases not matched to a gene: 0. The CDR3 extends over 14 amino acids. The CDR3 bases are TGTGCCAGCAGCTTAGCGGGGGGGACAGATACGCAGTATTTT. This encodes CASSLAGGTDTQYF. The complete variable domain, with remaining parts taken from reference TRBV7-6 and TRBJ2-3, reads GAGVSQSPRYKVTKRGQDVALRCDPISGHVSLYWYRQALGQGPEFLTYFNYEAQQDKSGLPNDRFSAERPEGSISTLTIQRTEQRDSAMYRCASSLAGGTDTQYFGPGTRLTVL.

This clone has a handful of counts. The rearrangement links TRBV20-1 to TRBJ2-3, with TRBD1 matching 7 bases. J lost 4 bases, V lost 3 bases, and 19 bases had no gene match. Germline values: CDR1 DFQATT, CDR2 SNEGSKA (reference sequence). The CDR3 contains 18 residues. The CDR3 nucleotides are TGCAGTGCTAGTCCCTCGGACAGGATAATTGGTAGCCCAGATACGCAGTATTTT. Residues: CSASPSDRIIGSPDTQYF.

This chain joins TRBV6-5 and TRBJ2-7; D may be TRBD2 (7 bases). The CDR3 contains 13 residues. Germline CDR1 is MNHEY and CDR2 is SVGAGI. Trimming removed 6 bases at V and 5 bases at J, with 14 bases between. DNA of the CDR3: TGTGCCAGCAGACCTGGGGGGGGCAACGAGCAGTACGTC. Protein product: CASRPGGGNEQYV.

V gene TRBV6-5 combines with J gene TRBJ2-4, with D perhaps matching TRBD1 (7 bases). The CDR3 covers 15 residues. With 6 bases removed from V and 1 base from J, the gap between germline ends came to 13 bases. Germline assignment: CDR1 MNHEY and CDR2 SVGAGI. Here the CDR3 reads CASSNQGGAKNIQYF. CDR3 nucleotide sequence: TGTGCCAGCAGCAACCAGGGGGGTGCCAAAAACATTCAGTACTTC.

This clone was seen more than once but under ten times. The genes are TRBV6-5 and TRBJ1-1, with 7 bases aligning to TRBD1. The J segment lost 5 bases and the V segment lost 6 bases, leaving 6 bases of the junction unmatched. The CDR3 has 13 residues. Germline CDR1 MNHEY, CDR2 SVGAGI. The CDR3 coding sequence is TGTGCCAGCAGACGTGGGACAGAAACTGAAGCTTTCTTT. It translates to CASRRGTETEAFF.

Only one count was recorded for this clone. The rearrangement uses TRBV3-1 (or the pseudogene TRBV3-2) and TRBJ1-1; TRBD1 might be the D (6 bases). The CDR3 totals 12 residues. With 5 bases removed from V and 4 bases from J, the gap between germline ends came to 8 bases. The germline CDR1 and CDR2 sequences are LGHDT and YNNKEL (reference sequence). The CDR3 loop reads CASSGRGTEAFF. CDR3 DNA sequence: TGTGCCAGCAGCGGCAGGGGCACTGAAGCTTTCTTT.

A few counts support this clone. The chain combines TRBV23-1 with TRBJ2-1; maybe TRBD1 (8 bases). TRBV23-1 is sorted into the ORF group, with uncertain function. Trimming removed 3 bases at V and 8 bases at J, with 14 bases between. CDR3 length: 14 amino acids. Written as DNA, the CDR3 is TGCGCCAGCAGTCAGCTTACAGGGGGGGATGAGCAGTTCTTC. It codes for CASSQLTGGDEQFF.

This clone appeared a few times. The V call is TRBV6-5, the J call TRBJ1-2; 8 bases are shared with TRBD1. Trimming removed 4 bases from V and 4 bases from J; junction bases left unmatched: 8. Germline lookup yields CDR1 MNHEY and CDR2 SVGAGI. CDR3 size: 15 residues. CDR3 DNA: TGTGCCAGCAGTTCCAGGGACAGGCGAGGCTATGGCTACACCTTC. Protein: CASSSRDRRGYGYTF.

The rearrangement links TRBV27 to TRBJ1-5, with D possibly TRBD1 on 6 matching bases. This CDR3 region has 13 residues. The germline V and J ends were trimmed by 4 bases and 7 bases, with 11 bases remaining between them. Germline loops: CDR1 MNHEY, CDR2 SMNVEV (reference sequence). CDR3 in DNA: TGTGCCAGCAGTTCAAAACAGGGACAGCCCCAGCATTTT. Translation: CASSSKQGQPQHF.

This clone was seen only a few times. The chain couples TRBV18 to TRBJ1-1; no firm D call. CDR3 length: 14 amino acids. The V end lost 3 bases, the J end lost 4 bases, and 12 bases lay between the germline ends. Germline V CDR1 and CDR2: KGHSH, LQKENI. In DNA, the CDR3 is TGTGCCAGCTCACCCTTGGGCCTTGGCACTGAAGCTTTCTTT. It translates to CASSPLGLGTEAFF.

The CDR3 coding sequence is TGTGCCAGCTCATTTCTGAACATGAACACTGAAGCTTTCTTT. Protein product: CASSFLNMNTEAFF. This sequence joins TRBV18 and TRBJ1-1, with D unresolved. The CDR3 spans 14 residues. Germline V gene lookup returns CDR1 KGHSH and CDR2 LQKENI. V was shortened by 5 bases and J by 0 bases, with 10 bases between the two germline ends.

The chain carries TRBV5-4 and TRBJ1-1; D is perhaps TRBD1 (6 bases). CDR1 SGHNT and CDR2 YYREEE come from the germline V gene (reference sequence). The CDR3 totals 14 residues. Deletions cut 5 bases from V and 6 bases from J, with 17 bases between. The CDR3 region is CASRKQGGSAEAFF. CDR3 coding DNA: TGTGCCAGCAGAAAACAGGGCGGGAGTGCTGAAGCTTTCTTT.

The chain combines TRBV6-2 or TRBV6-3 with TRBJ2-3, with a possible D match to TRBD1 (6 bases). The CDR3 has 16 residues. Between the trimmed V and J ends, which lost 4 bases and 5 bases, there was a span of 19 bases. Germline CDR1 is MNHEY and CDR2 is SVGEGT. CDR3 coding DNA: TGTGCCAGCAGTTCGGGTGTCGGCAGGGGAAAAGATACGCAGTATTTT. This gives the protein CASSSGVGRGKDTQYF.

The J gene is TRBJ2-1, the V gene TRBV7-2, with TRBD1 matching 7 bases. Germline V CDR1 and CDR2: SGHTA, FQGNSA. This CDR3 is built from 16 residues. Losses at the gene ends were 0 bases for V and 2 bases for J; bases not matched to a gene: 4. The CDR3 DNA sequence: TGTGCCAGCAGCTTAGCTTCAGGGGGAACCTACAATGAGCAGTTCTTC. Translation gives CASSLASGGTYNEQFF.

This chain uses TRBV30 with TRBJ1-5; D is unclear. The CDR3 consists of 13 residues. Germline CDR1 and CDR2: GTSNPN and SVGIG (reference sequence). V lost 1 base and J lost 7, with 11 bases in between. DNA of the CDR3: TGTGCCTGGAGTGAAAGATCGAGACAGCCCCAGCATTTT. Translating gives CAWSERSRQPQHF.

The chain is built from TRBV6-1 and TRBJ2-5, with 9 nucleotides matching TRBD1. The V and J ends lost 3 bases and 2 bases, in that order; junction bases with no gene match: 1. In germline, CDR1 is MNHNS, CDR2 SASEGT. The length of the CDR3 is 14 residues. The CDR3 region has the DNA TGTGCCAGCAGTGAGACAGGGGGGCAAGAGACCCAGTACTTC. Encoded protein: CASSETGGQETQYF.

The chain couples TRBV7-6 to TRBJ2-5, with 7 bases matching TRBD2. CDR3 length equals 14 residues. V gave up 5 bases and J gave up 4 bases; unmatched junction bases: 7. Germline V gene sequence: CDR1 SGHVS, CDR2 FNYEAQ. The DNA of the CDR3 is TGTGCCAGCAGCCTTGGGGGGGGATTAGAGACCCAGTACTTC. Protein product: CASSLGGGLETQYF.